The sequence of this T cell receptor (beta chain) was determined in a study of somatic mutations in cytotoxic T cells in rheumatoid arthritis. Turning to this clone: The antigen remains undetermined.

V lost 4 bases, J lost 4 bases, and 4 bases stayed unmatched. Germline V gene data show CDR1 as MNHNS and CDR2 as SASEGT. This CDR3 has 14 amino acids. Isolating CD4+ and CD8+ cells involved positive magnetic bead selection on an AutoMACS. Their purity was then checked by flow cytometry. Source study methods: In patients, CD8+ clones bigger than 1% rarely had the same sequence as a published virus-specific TCRB. The data were produced by immunoSEQ multiplex PCR, yet TCRdb's version contains in-frame clones alone and is incomplete. That table gives V, J and clone size, and the DNA gave D and trimming. The profile shows around 20,000 clones, roughly four fifths of them singletons. Broader study findings: Age-dependent increases in CD8+ clonality occurred in rheumatoid arthritis patients but not in healthy controls. The study found that the largest CD8+ clone exceeded 20% of CD8+ cells in about an eighth of the roughly 60 patients.

This TCR came from an adult with rheumatoid arthritis. Sample: CD8+ T cells sorted from blood. This chain connects TRBV6-1 to TRBJ2-1; TRBD2 agrees at 7 bases. For the CDR3, the DNA is TGTGCCAGCAGTGCGGGGGGTAATTACAATGAGCAGTTCTTC. Its translation is CASSAGGNYNEQFF.